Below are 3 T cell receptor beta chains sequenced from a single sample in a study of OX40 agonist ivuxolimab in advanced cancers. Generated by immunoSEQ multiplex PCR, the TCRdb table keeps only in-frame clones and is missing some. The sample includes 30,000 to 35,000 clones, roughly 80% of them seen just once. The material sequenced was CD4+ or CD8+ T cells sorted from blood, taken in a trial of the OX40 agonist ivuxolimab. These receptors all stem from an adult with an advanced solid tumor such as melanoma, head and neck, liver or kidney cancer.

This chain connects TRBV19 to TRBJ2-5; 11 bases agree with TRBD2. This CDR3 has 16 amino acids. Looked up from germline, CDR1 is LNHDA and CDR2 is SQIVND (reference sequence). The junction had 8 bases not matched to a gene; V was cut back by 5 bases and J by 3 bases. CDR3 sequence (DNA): TGTGCCAGTAGTCCTTGGACTAGCGGGCCTAAAGAGACCCAGTACTTC. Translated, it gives CASSPWTSGPKETQYF.

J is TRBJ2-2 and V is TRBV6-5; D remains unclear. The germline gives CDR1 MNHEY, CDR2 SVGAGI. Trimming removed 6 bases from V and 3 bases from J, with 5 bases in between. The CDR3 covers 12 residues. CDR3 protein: CASRGYTGELFF. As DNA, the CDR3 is TGTGCCAGCAGGGGTTACACCGGGGAGCTGTTTTTT.

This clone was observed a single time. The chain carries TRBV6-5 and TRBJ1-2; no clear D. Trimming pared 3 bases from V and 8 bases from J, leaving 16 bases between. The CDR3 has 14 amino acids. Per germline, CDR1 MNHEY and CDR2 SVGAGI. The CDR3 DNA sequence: TGTGCCAGCAGTTATGGTTGGGTCCCCGAGGGCTACACCTTC. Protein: CASSYGWVPEGYTF.